The 5 T cell receptor beta chains given below trace back to one sample, sequenced in a study of cytomegalovirus exposure and HLA in healthy donors. PCR employed 60 Vbeta and 13 Jbeta primers. Method: immunoSEQ multiplex PCR; TCRdb's copy keeps in-frame clones and lacks some. Of about 76,000 clones in the sample, 73% were seen once. Sequencing was carried out using PBMCs. The receptor source for this set is a middle-aged woman in good health and CMV-seropositive.

This chain uses TRBV7-9 with TRBJ2-3; no definite D call. In germline, CDR1 is SEHNR, CDR2 FQNEAQ (reference sequence). The V and J ends lost 2 bases and 2 bases respectively, with 2 bases between them. The length of the CDR3 is 12 residues. The CDR3 region is CASSLLTDTQYF. CDR3 nucleotide sequence: TGTGCCAGCAGCTTACTCACAGATACGCAGTATTTT.

This clone was seen just once. V usage is TRBV7-2 and J usage is TRBJ1-3, with D possibly being TRBD1 (5 bases). Germline-derived CDR1 and CDR2 are SGHTA and FQGNSA. The V end was cut by 2 bases, the J end by 2 bases, with 13 bases between. CDR3 length: 16 residues. The CDR3 here is CASSLSGLKTGNTIYF. The CDR3 DNA sequence: TGTGCCAGCAGCTTATCAGGGCTCAAAACTGGAAACACCATATATTTT. The entire variable domain, with the rest obtained from reference TRBV7-2 and TRBJ1-3, is as follows: GAGVSQSPSNKVTEKGKDVELRCDPISGHTALYWYRQSLGQGLEFLIYFQGNSAPDKSGLPSDRFSAERTGGSVSTLTIQRTQQEDSAVYLCASSLSGLKTGNTIYFGEGSWLTVV.

This chain links TRBV6-5 with TRBJ1-1, with D hard to call. The germline V and J ends were trimmed by 2 bases and 4 bases, with 14 bases remaining between them. The CDR3 has 15 amino acids. Germline CDR1 and CDR2: MNHEY and SVGAGI. The CDR3 DNA follows: TGTGCCAGCAGTTACAGACCAAGGCGGAGCACTGAAGCTTTCTTT. It yields the protein CASSYRPRRSTEAFF.

The CDR3 loop reads CASTIGGGETQYF. CDR3 bases: TGTGCCAGTACCATAGGGGGGGGAGAGACCCAGTACTTC. This rearrangement joins TRBV19 to TRBJ2-5, with a weak D call TRBD2 (7 bases). Germline V lookup: CDR1 LNHDA, CDR2 SQIVND (reference sequence). The CDR3 totals 13 residues. Deletions cut 7 bases from V and 4 bases from J, with 13 bases between.

This clone was counted once. The chain carries TRBV28 and TRBJ1-1; D may be TRBD1 (5 bases). CDR1 is MDHEN, CDR2 SYDVKM, per germline. The length of the CDR3 is 17 residues. The V and J ends lost 1 base and 0 bases respectively, with 15 bases between them. This chain's CDR3 is CASSLFPRVGMNTEAFF. The CDR3 DNA reads as TGTGCCAGCAGTTTATTCCCCAGGGTAGGAATGAACACTGAAGCTTTCTTT.